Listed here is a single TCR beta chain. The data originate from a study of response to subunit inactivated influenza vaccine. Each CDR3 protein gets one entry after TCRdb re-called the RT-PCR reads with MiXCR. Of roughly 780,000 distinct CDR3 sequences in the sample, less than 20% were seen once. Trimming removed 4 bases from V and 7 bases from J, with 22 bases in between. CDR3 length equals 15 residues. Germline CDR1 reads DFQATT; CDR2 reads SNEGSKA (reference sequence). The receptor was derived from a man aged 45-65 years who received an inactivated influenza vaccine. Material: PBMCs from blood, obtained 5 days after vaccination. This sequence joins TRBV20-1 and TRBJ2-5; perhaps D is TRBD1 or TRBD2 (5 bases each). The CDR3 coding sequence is TGCAGTGCTATACCCGGGACCGCTGGAGTAGGGACCCAGTACTTC. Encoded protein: CSAIPGTAGVGTQYF.